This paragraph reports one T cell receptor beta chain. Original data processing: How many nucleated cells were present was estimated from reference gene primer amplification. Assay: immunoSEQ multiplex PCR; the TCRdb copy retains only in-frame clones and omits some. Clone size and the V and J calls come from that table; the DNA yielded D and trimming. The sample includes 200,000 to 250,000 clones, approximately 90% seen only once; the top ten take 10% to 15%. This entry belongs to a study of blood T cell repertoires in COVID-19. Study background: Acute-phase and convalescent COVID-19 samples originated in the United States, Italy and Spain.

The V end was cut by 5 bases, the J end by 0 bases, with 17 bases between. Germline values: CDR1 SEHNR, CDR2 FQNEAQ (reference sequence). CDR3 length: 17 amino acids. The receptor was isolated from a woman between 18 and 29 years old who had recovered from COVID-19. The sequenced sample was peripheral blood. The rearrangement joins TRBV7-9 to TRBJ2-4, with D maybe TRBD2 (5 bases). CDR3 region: CASSLPQAGVAKNIQYF. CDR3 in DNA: TGTGCCAGCAGCCTCCCCCAGGCCGGGGTAGCCAAAAACATTCAGTACTTC.